This is a list of T cell receptor beta chains from one sample in a study of OX40 agonist ivuxolimab in advanced cancers. Sequenced by immunoSEQ multiplex PCR; TCRdb stores in-frame clones only, minus some. The data contain about 58,000 clones, 85% to 90% of them seen just once; the ten biggest clones take up about 0.77%. The source material was CD4+ or CD8+ T cells sorted from blood, sampled in a trial of the OX40 agonist ivuxolimab. All receptors come from an adult with an advanced solid tumor such as melanoma, head and neck, liver or kidney cancer. Both conserved end residues are part of each CDR3. Each record gives: V gene, clone size, D gene, J gene, CDR3 protein, CDR3 DNA. The D gene is left open where the match is weak. Rows give clone size only sometimes, using once, few, many, or a class for an expanded clone.

v_gene: TRBV6-1
abundance: NA
d_gene: TRBD2
j_gene: TRBJ2-3
CDR3aa: CASSLTSGGTDTQYF
CDR3nt: TGTGCCAGCAGTTTGACTAGCGGGGGCACAGATACGCAGTATTTT

v_gene: TRBV18
abundance: NA
d_gene: TRBD1
j_gene: TRBJ1-6
CDR3aa: CASSPDRGNSPLHF
CDR3nt: TGTGCCAGCTCACCGGACAGGGGGAATTCACCCCTCCACTTT

v_gene: TRBV12-5
abundance: NA
d_gene: NA
j_gene: TRBJ2-5
CDR3aa: CASGLGLLQETQYF
CDR3nt: TGTGCTAGTGGCCTTGGGTTACTCCAAGAGACCCAGTACTTC

v_gene: TRBV5-1
abundance: NA
d_gene: NA
j_gene: TRBJ1-3
CDR3aa: CASSLGRPGPGNTIYF
CDR3nt: TGCGCCAGCAGCTTGGGCAGGCCCGGACCTGGAAACACCATATATTTT

v_gene: TRBV6-5
abundance: NA
d_gene: NA
j_gene: TRBJ1-2
CDR3aa: CATAPAGAQGYTF
CDR3nt: TGTGCCACCGCCCCTGCCGGGGCGCAGGGCTACACCTTC

v_gene: TRBV2
abundance: NA
d_gene: TRBD1
j_gene: TRBJ1-2
CDR3aa: CASRKDRWADYGYTF
CDR3nt: TGTGCCAGCAGGAAGGACAGGTGGGCCGACTATGGCTACACCTTC

v_gene: TRBV30
abundance: NA
d_gene: NA
j_gene: TRBJ1-2
CDR3aa: CALALMTTAPFF
CDR3nt: TGTGCCTTGGCCCTAATGACTACGGCGCCCTTTTTC

v_gene: TRBV15
abundance: NA
d_gene: TRBD1
j_gene: TRBJ1-2
CDR3aa: CATSRPRTGGRRNYGYTF
CDR3nt: TGTGCCACCAGCAGACCTAGGACAGGGGGAAGGAGGAACTATGGCTACACCTTC

v_gene: TRBV5-1
abundance: NA
d_gene: NA
j_gene: TRBJ1-6
CDR3aa: CASSPITGYYNSPLHF
CDR3nt: TGCGCCAGCAGCCCGATCACAGGGTACTATAATTCACCCCTCCACTTT

v_gene: TRBV9
abundance: once
d_gene: TRBD1
j_gene: TRBJ2-2
CDR3aa: CASSPLTGGLGELFF
CDR3nt: TGTGCCAGCAGCCCACTGACAGGGGGCCTCGGGGAGCTGTTTTTT

v_gene: TRBV7-7
abundance: NA
d_gene: NA
j_gene: TRBJ2-5
CDR3aa: CASSSSGSQETQYF
CDR3nt: TGTGCCAGCAGCTCCTCAGGGTCCCAAGAGACCCAGTACTTC

v_gene: TRBV6-1
abundance: NA
d_gene: TRBD1
j_gene: TRBJ1-4
CDR3aa: CASSDRGEKLFF
CDR3nt: TGTGCCAGCAGTGACAGGGGGGAAAAACTGTTTTTT

v_gene: TRBV18
abundance: NA
d_gene: NA
j_gene: TRBJ2-7
CDR3aa: CASSPGRPLYEQYF
CDR3nt: TGTGCCAGCTCACCAGGGCGTCCCCTCTACGAGCAGTACTTC

v_gene: TRBV5-1
abundance: NA
d_gene: TRBD2
j_gene: TRBJ2-3
CDR3aa: CASSLAGLAGVTDTQYF
CDR3nt: TGCGCCAGCAGCTTGGCCGGGCTAGCGGGGGTCACAGATACGCAGTATTTT

v_gene: TRBV14
abundance: once
d_gene: NA
j_gene: TRBJ2-1
CDR3aa: CASSQVGQSGNEQFF
CDR3nt: TGTGCCAGCAGCCAGGTGGGACAATCAGGCAATGAGCAGTTCTTC

v_gene: TRBV7-6
abundance: NA
d_gene: NA
j_gene: TRBJ1-2
CDR3aa: CASSASARANYGYTF
CDR3nt: TGTGCCAGCAGCGCAAGTGCACGAGCTAACTATGGCTACACCTTC

v_gene: TRBV18
abundance: NA
d_gene: NA
j_gene: TRBJ2-6
CDR3aa: CASSPGQGPSSGANVLTF
CDR3nt: TGTGCCAGCTCACCAGGTCAGGGGCCTAGCTCTGGGGCCAACGTCCTGACTTTC

v_gene: TRBV7-2
abundance: medium-sized
d_gene: TRBD1
j_gene: TRBJ1-1
CDR3aa: CASSWGDSLNTEAFF
CDR3nt: TGTGCCAGCAGCTGGGGGGACAGCCTGAACACTGAAGCTTTCTTT

v_gene: TRBV5-4
abundance: NA
d_gene: TRBD1
j_gene: TRBJ1-2
CDR3aa: CASSLVDYRGYGYTF
CDR3nt: TGTGCCAGCAGCTTGGTGGACTACAGGGGCTATGGCTACACCTTC

v_gene: TRBV11-2
abundance: NA
d_gene: TRBD2
j_gene: TRBJ2-3
CDR3aa: CASSPTSGEDTQYF
CDR3nt: TGTGCCAGCAGCCCGACTAGCGGGGAGGATACGCAGTATTTT

v_gene: TRBV5-6
abundance: NA
d_gene: TRBD2
j_gene: TRBJ2-7
CDR3aa: CASSLELAGAYEQYF
CDR3nt: TGTGCCAGCAGCTTGGAACTGGCGGGAGCCTACGAGCAGTACTTC

v_gene: TRBV27
abundance: NA
d_gene: NA
j_gene: TRBJ1-2
CDR3aa: CASNDRYGYTF
CDR3nt: TGTGCCAGCAATGATCGCTATGGCTACACCTTC

v_gene: TRBV29-1
abundance: NA
d_gene: NA
j_gene: TRBJ2-4
CDR3aa: CSALDRGVVNIQCF
CDR3nt: TGCAGCGCCCTTGACCGGGGAGTTGTGAACATTCAGTGCTTC

v_gene: TRBV19
abundance: NA
d_gene: NA
j_gene: TRBJ2-5
CDR3aa: CASSRAGETQYF
CDR3nt: TGTGCCAGTAGTAGGGCAGGAGAGACCCAGTACTTC